This T cell receptor (beta chain) was captured in a study of cytomegalovirus exposure and HLA in healthy donors. On the study more broadly: Within the Caucasian-associated ancestry cluster were approximately 77% of the 350 to 400 genotyped donors.

Germline V gene data show CDR1 as SGHDT and CDR2 as YYEEEE. Unmatched junction bases numbered 7, after V lost 6 bases and J lost 4 bases. This CDR3 is built from 14 residues. 13 Jbeta primers and 60 Vbeta primers were used for the PCR. Libraries were prepared by immunoSEQ multiplex PCR; TCRdb keeps only in-frame clonotypes and omits some of them. The listing records fewer than 150,000 clones. Sequences were obtained from PBMCs. This clonotype was obtained from a man aged 35 to 55 in good health and CMV-seronegative. This rearrangement joins TRBV5-6 to TRBJ2-7; 10 positions match TRBD1. The chain's CDR3 is CASTEGQGSYEQYF. The CDR3 coding sequence is TGTGCCAGCACCGAGGGACAGGGGTCATACGAGCAGTACTTC.